Listed here is a single T cell receptor beta chain. J was trimmed by 2 bases and V by 5 bases; bases with no gene match: 1. The CDR3 extends over 14 amino acids. The V gene's germline CDR1 is LNHDA and CDR2 SQIVND (reference sequence). Profiling relied on immunoSEQ multiplex PCR, and the TCRdb table lists in-frame clones only, not all of them. The table has nearly 300,000 clones, 70% to 85% seen once; the top ten hold more than 1.2%. The data stem from a study of blood T cell repertoires in COVID-19. The material sequenced was peripheral blood. The chain uses TRBV19 and TRBJ1-2, with 11 bases lining up with TRBD1. The receptor was isolated from a human donor with COVID-19, enrolled during active disease. The donor label of this sample is uncertain. The CDR3 spells CASSWTGGNYGYTF. The CDR3, as DNA: TGTGCCAGTAGTTGGACAGGGGGCAACTATGGCTACACCTTC. Full variable domain (rest looked up from reference TRBV19 and TRBJ1-2): DGGITQSPKYLFRKEGQNVTLSCEQNLNHDAMYWYRQDPGQGLRLIYYSQIVNDFQKGDIAEGYSVSREKKESFPLTVTSAQKNPTAFYLCASSWTGGNYGYTFGSGTRLTVV.